The 30 T cell receptor beta chains in this list originate from one sample, sequenced in a study of cytomegalovirus exposure and HLA in healthy donors. Sequenced by immunoSEQ multiplex PCR; TCRdb stores in-frame clones only, minus some. The sample has some 110,000 clones; 70% to 90% are singletons. What was sequenced was PBMCs. These receptors were collected from a man aged 18-30 years in good health and CMV-seronegative.

The rearrangement joins TRBV5-1 to TRBJ2-6; D unresolved. V was shortened by 2 bases and J by 0 bases, with 12 bases between the two germline ends. The CDR3 extends over 17 amino acids. Germline CDR1 is SGHRS and CDR2 is YFSETQ. The CDR3 DNA sequence: TGCGCCAGCAGCTTAGACGGCGGAGACTCTGGGGCCAACGTCCTGACTTTC. Amino acid sequence: CASSLDGGDSGANVLTF.

The chain couples TRBV5-6 to TRBJ2-1; no definite D call. The germline gives CDR1 SGHDT, CDR2 YYEEEE. The CDR3 is 14 residues long. V lost 0 bases and J lost 4, with 8 bases in between. The CDR3 nucleotides read TGTGCCAGCAGCTTGGAGCTGATTTACAATGAGCAGTTCTTC. It codes for CASSLELIYNEQFF.

This chain links TRBV6-5 with TRBJ1-1, with 7 bases fitting TRBD1. V lost 7 bases and J lost 8; bases outside the gene matches: 4. Germline CDR1 reads MNHEY; CDR2 reads SVGAGI. CDR3 length: 11 amino acids. The CDR3 protein is CASIQGGEAFF. In DNA, the CDR3 is TGTGCCAGCATCCAGGGGGGAGAAGCTTTCTTT.

The gene calls are TRBV30 and TRBJ2-3; possible D gene TRBD1, 6 bases. V was clipped by 6 bases and J by 0 bases, with 16 bases between them. Germline assignment: CDR1 GTSNPN and CDR2 SVGIG (reference sequence). The CDR3 length is 15 residues. The CDR3 nucleotides are TGTGCCTGTAATAGCATAGGGGGTAGCACAGATACGCAGTATTTT. Encoded protein: CACNSIGGSTDTQYF. Based on the CDR3 plus reference TRBV30 and TRBJ2-3, the full variable domain is SQTIHQWPATLVQPVGSPLSLECTVEGTSNPNLYWYRQAAGRGLQLLFYSVGIGQISSEVPQNLSASRPQDRQFILSSKKLLLSDSGFYLCACNSIGGSTDTQYFGPGTRLTVL.

The chain couples TRBV11-3 to TRBJ2-1; D may be TRBD2 (6 bases). Germline lookup yields CDR1 SGHNT and CDR2 YENEEA. Deletions cut 2 bases from V and 7 bases from J, with 9 bases between. The CDR3 is 13 amino acids. The CDR3 DNA follows: TGTGCCAGCAGCTTAACTAGCTGGAATGAGCAGTTCTTC. Translating it yields CASSLTSWNEQFF.

The V and J genes are TRBV6-5 and TRBJ1-3; D ambiguous. The V end lost 6 bases, the J end lost 4 bases, and 13 bases lay between the germline ends. The CDR3 covers 14 residues. Germline CDR1 MNHEY, CDR2 SVGAGI. The CDR3 sequence: CASRRLPSGNTIYF. CDR3 DNA sequence: TGTGCCAGCAGACGTCTACCTTCAGGAAACACCATATATTTT.

V and J are TRBV6-5 and TRBJ1-4; 9 bases are a match to TRBD1. The germline V gene has CDR1 MNHEY and CDR2 SVGAGI. The CDR3 is 15 residues long. V shed 6 bases and J 7 bases; nucleotides not matched to a gene: 9. CDR3: CASRRRQGGSEKLFF. For the CDR3, the DNA is TGTGCCAGCAGACGCAGACAGGGGGGTTCTGAAAAACTGTTTTTT.

This clone was seen a single time. The genes are TRBV19 and TRBJ1-5; unclear D gene. Trimming removed 3 bases at V and 0 bases at J, with 9 bases between. Germline CDR1 is LNHDA and CDR2 is SQIVND (reference sequence). The CDR3 spans 15 residues. This CDR3 reads CASSIGDTSNQPQHF. The CDR3 nucleotides are TGTGCCAGTAGTATTGGAGATACTAGCAATCAGCCCCAGCATTTT.

This clone showed up just once. The V call is TRBV14, the J call TRBJ2-2, with 7 bases lining up with TRBD2. This CDR3 is built from 15 residues. J was trimmed by 5 bases and V by 6 bases; bases with no gene match: 9. From germline, CDR1 is SGHDN and CDR2 FVKESK. The CDR3 loop reads CASRLDSGVTGELFF. In nucleotides, the CDR3 is TGTGCCAGCAGACTCGACAGCGGGGTTACCGGGGAGCTGTTTTTT.

The chain recombines TRBV5-1 with TRBJ1-4, with TRBD1 matching 9 bases. V gave up 3 bases and J gave up 8 bases; unmatched junction bases: 11. Germline V gene data show CDR1 as SGHRS and CDR2 as YFSETQ. The CDR3 covers 16 residues. CDR3 nucleotide sequence: TGCGCCAGCAGCTCGGACGTACAGGGGGCGTCCGAAAAACTGTTTTTT. Translation: CASSSDVQGASEKLFF.

This clone was seen once. This same CDR3 is encoded by further DNA sequences in the sample. This chain links TRBV6-5 with TRBJ2-5; the match to TRBD1 covers 9 bases. This CDR3 has 14 residues. The germline CDR1 and CDR2 sequences are MNHEY and SVGAGI. Germline trimming cut 5 bases from V and 4 bases from J; bases unmatched to any gene: 5. The CDR3 sequence: CASSTTGGRETQYF. CDR3 bases: TGTGCCAGCAGTACGACAGGGGGTCGAGAGACCCAGTACTTC.

The V gene is TRBV4-2, the J gene TRBJ1-2; 7 nucleotides align to TRBD1. CDR1 LGHNA and CDR2 YNFKEQ come from the germline V gene. J lost 7 bases, V lost 2 bases, and 10 bases had no gene match. The CDR3 has 15 residues. The CDR3 region has the DNA TGTGCCAGCAGCCAAAGGCAAGACAGGGTCGGTGGCTACACCTTC. Protein product: CASSQRQDRVGGYTF.

This clone was counted once. V gene TRBV7-9 combines with J gene TRBJ1-5, with D tentatively TRBD1 (5 bases). CDR1 and CDR2 from the germline V gene are SEHNR and FQNEAQ (reference sequence). CDR3 size: 14 residues. With 5 bases removed from V and 6 bases from J, the gap between germline ends came to 14 bases. This CDR3 reads CASSQDSRAQPQHF. The CDR3 DNA is TGTGCCAGCAGCCAAGACAGCAGGGCTCAGCCCCAGCATTTT.

This sequence joins TRBV19 and TRBJ1-1; 7 nucleotides line up with TRBD1. V was pared by 10 bases and J by 7 bases, with 9 bases of the junction left unmatched. The CDR3 is 12 residues long. CDR1 and CDR2 from the germline V gene are LNHDA and SQIVND (reference sequence). CDR3 residues: CATSDRADEAFF. As DNA, the CDR3 is TGTGCCACTTCCGACAGGGCCGATGAAGCTTTCTTT.

The chain couples TRBV5-1 to TRBJ2-7; weak D call: TRBD2 (5 bases). The CDR3 contains 16 residues. Deletions cut 0 bases from V and 1 base from J, with 14 bases between. Germline V gene lookup returns CDR1 SGHRS and CDR2 YFSETQ. Written as DNA, the CDR3 is TGCGCCAGCAGCTTGGTACCGGGGAAGGTGTCCTACGAGCAGTACTTC. Its translation: CASSLVPGKVSYEQYF.

The rearrangement links TRBV6-5 to TRBJ2-2; D call uncertain. Germline CDR1 is MNHEY and CDR2 is SVGAGI. This CDR3 spans 15 amino acids. V was shortened by 0 bases and J by 4 bases, with 9 bases between the two germline ends. The CDR3 protein is CASSYSVSSTGELFF. CDR3 sequence (DNA): TGTGCCAGCAGTTACTCGGTTTCTAGCACCGGGGAGCTGTTTTTT.

This sequence joins TRBV6-1 and TRBJ2-3, with D tentatively TRBD1 (6 bases). The CDR3 covers 16 residues. From germline, CDR1 is MNHNS and CDR2 SASEGT. V was trimmed by 4 bases and J by 4 bases, leaving 18 bases between them. The CDR3 coding sequence is TGTGCCAGCAGTGCTCGGGCTGGGGGCGGATCAGATACGCAGTATTTT. This encodes CASSARAGGGSDTQYF.

This clone was seen a handful of times. J is TRBJ2-2 and V is TRBV29-1; TRBD1 matches at 10 bases. Germline CDR1 reads SQVTM; CDR2 reads ANQGSEA. CDR3 length equals 15 residues. After removal of 5 bases from V and 8 bases from J, the junction contained 11 bases not matched to a gene. Written as DNA, the CDR3 is TGCAGCGTTCGTAGGACAGGGGGGAATCCGGGGGAGCTGTTTTTT. Its protein product is CSVRRTGGNPGELFF.

This chain uses TRBV28 with TRBJ1-2; 7 bases fit TRBD1. Germline CDR1 and CDR2: MDHEN and SYDVKM. The CDR3 extends over 14 amino acids. Trimming took 5 bases from V and 4 from J; bases not matched to a gene: 7. The CDR3 region is CASSRDSQAYGYTF. The CDR3 DNA reads as TGTGCCAGCAGTAGGGACAGCCAAGCCTATGGCTACACCTTC.

This clone turned up a few times. V usage is TRBV19 and J usage is TRBJ2-1; 13 nucleotides match TRBD2. The germline V gene encodes CDR1 LNHDA and CDR2 SQIVND (reference sequence). The CDR3 runs 16 residues. J lost 7 bases, V lost 4 bases, and 7 bases had no gene match. CDR3 amino acids: CASSTPTSGRRNEQFF. The CDR3 DNA reads as TGTGCCAGTAGTACCCCGACTAGCGGGAGGCGGAATGAGCAGTTCTTC.

The chain has TRBV9 and TRBJ1-2, with TRBD1 identical over 8 bases. Per germline, CDR1 SGDLS and CDR2 YYNGEE. V was clipped by 4 bases and J by 3 bases; unmatched bases: 11. This CDR3 has 16 amino acids. This chain's CDR3 is CASSPSLGQADYGYTF. CDR3 nucleotides: TGTGCCAGCAGCCCGAGCCTGGGACAGGCCGACTATGGCTACACCTTC.

This chain links TRBV6-1 with TRBJ2-5, with 7 bases lining up with TRBD1. Germline CDR1 and CDR2: MNHNS and SASEGT. CDR3 length: 13 residues. J lost 1 base, V lost 6 bases, and 2 bases had no gene match. In DNA form, the CDR3 reads TGTGCCAGCAGGACAGGGTCCCAAGAGACCCAGTACTTC. It yields the protein CASRTGSQETQYF.

The chain carries TRBV7-8 and TRBJ2-4; D unresolved. V was shortened by 5 bases and J by 1 base, with 12 bases between the two germline ends. Germline V gene lookup returns CDR1 SGHVS and CDR2 FQNEAQ. The CDR3 loop spans 15 amino acids. The CDR3 DNA reads TGTGCCAGCAGCCCCAAAGACAAGGCCAAAAACATTCAGTACTTC. The encoded protein is CASSPKDKAKNIQYF.

This sequence joins TRBV28 and TRBJ2-5; the match to TRBD1 covers 7 bases. Trimming at V came to 11 bases and at J to 3 bases, leaving 12 bases not matched to a gene. CDR3 length: 14 residues. Germline V CDR1 and CDR2: MDHEN, SYDVKM. Here the CDR3 reads CAVGRHQGEETQYF. Written as DNA, the CDR3 is TGTGCCGTCGGAAGGCACCAGGGGGAAGAGACCCAGTACTTC.

This chain joins TRBV6-6 and TRBJ1-3; 7 bases fit TRBD1. J gave up 2 bases and V 2 bases, and 6 bases lay outside the gene matches. CDR1 is MNHNY, CDR2 SVGAGI, per germline (reference sequence). CDR3 length: 16 residues. CDR3 residues: CASSYLPGGPGNTIYF. For the CDR3, the DNA is TGTGCCAGCAGTTACCTCCCAGGGGGGCCTGGAAACACCATATATTTT.

The chain is built from TRBV11-2 and TRBJ1-5; D may be TRBD1 (6 bases). The ends were cut back, 4 bases at V and 12 bases at J, with 16 bases in the middle. The CDR3 contains 13 residues. Germline V gene lookup returns CDR1 SGHAT and CDR2 FQNNGV. The CDR3 DNA reads TGTGCCAGCAGCTCAATGGACAGCCTTATCCAGCATTTT. Encoded protein: CASSSMDSLIQHF. Variable domain in full (rest from reference TRBV11-2 and TRBJ1-5): EAGVAQSPRYKIIEKRQSVAFWCNPISGHATLYWYQQILGQGPKLLIQFQNNGVVDDSQLPKDRFSAERLKGVDSTLKIQPAKLEDSAVYLCASSSMDSLIQHFGDGTRLSIL.

The chain uses TRBV4-2 and TRBJ2-3; possible D gene TRBD2, 5 bases. The CDR3 contains 16 residues. Germline assignment: CDR1 LGHNA and CDR2 YNFKEQ. The germline V and J ends were trimmed by 0 bases and 0 bases, with 10 bases remaining between them. Here the CDR3 reads CASSQDGSTSTDTQYF. The CDR3 DNA sequence: TGTGCCAGCAGCCAAGATGGGAGTACTAGCACAGATACGCAGTATTTT.

The V gene is TRBV5-4, the J gene TRBJ1-2; maybe TRBD1 (6 bases). Trimming stripped 3 bases from V and 8 bases from J, with 14 bases between. This CDR3 contains 13 residues. Germline values: CDR1 SGHNT, CDR2 YYREEE (reference sequence). In DNA, the CDR3 is TGTGCCAGCAGCTATACAGGGTCTCGAGGCTACACCTTC. Its protein is CASSYTGSRGYTF.

The chain recombines TRBV30 with TRBJ1-5, with 9 bases identical to TRBD1. The V gene end was trimmed by 0 bases and the J gene end by 9 bases; junction bases not matched to a gene: 9. Per the germline V gene, CDR1 is GTSNPN and CDR2 is SVGIG (reference sequence). This CDR3 contains 15 residues. The CDR3 DNA is TGTGCCTGGAGTGTACGGGGACAGGGTCTGCGGCCCCAGCATTTT. This codes for CAWSVRGQGLRPQHF.

The CDR3 coding sequence is TGTGCCAGCTCACCAAATTTGGGGGGAGATTCGAGAGATACGCAGTATTTT. Protein: CASSPNLGGDSRDTQYF. The V call is TRBV18, the J call TRBJ2-3; possibly TRBD2 for D (6 bases). In germline, CDR1 is KGHSH, CDR2 LQKENI. This CDR3 comprises 17 residues. The V end was cut by 2 bases, the J end by 5 bases, with 20 bases between.